A selection of T cell receptor beta chains follows, all from one sample in a study of read filtering for tumor transcriptome and immune sequencing. One entry per CDR3 protein, called by TCRdb with MiXCR from the reads. Of about 86,000 distinct CDR3 sequences listed, around 12% are singletons. What was sequenced was a population of CD138-negative cells sorted from bone marrow. The receptors were gathered from a donor aged 40 or older with multiple myeloma. CDR3s leave out the opening cysteine and the closing phenylalanine or tryptophan. The order of the fields is clone size, V gene, CDR3 protein. Clone size is given for some rows only: seen once, a few or many times, or a class if the clone is expanded.

many TRBV6-6 ASSYGTTYEQY
many TRBV6-1 ASRYNPGQGADEAF
many TRBV7-8 ASSSEQVRRGYNEQF
many TRBV2 ASSGEGYEQF
few TRBV11-1 ASSLLSTDTQY
once TRBV7-2 ASSLPEGSGDTRY
many TRBV28 ASSLSVLLAGVNEQF
many TRBV11-3 ASSLVASNEQF
many TRBV7-2 ASSLGRVSYEQY
many TRBV12-3/TRBV12-4 ASSRQGSGEQY
many TRBV29-1 SVENSGSFNEQF
. TRBV5-1 ASSLVGPGSGELF
many TRBV27 ASTKWGLNGYT
many TRBV11-2 ASSQPGTGSYNEQF
many TRBV3-1 ASSQQLAKNEQY
many TRBV7-2 ASSKNEGFPEAF
many TRBV12-3/TRBV12-4 ASSLVQGTGNTIY
. TRBV5-1 ASSLGGHRTQETQY